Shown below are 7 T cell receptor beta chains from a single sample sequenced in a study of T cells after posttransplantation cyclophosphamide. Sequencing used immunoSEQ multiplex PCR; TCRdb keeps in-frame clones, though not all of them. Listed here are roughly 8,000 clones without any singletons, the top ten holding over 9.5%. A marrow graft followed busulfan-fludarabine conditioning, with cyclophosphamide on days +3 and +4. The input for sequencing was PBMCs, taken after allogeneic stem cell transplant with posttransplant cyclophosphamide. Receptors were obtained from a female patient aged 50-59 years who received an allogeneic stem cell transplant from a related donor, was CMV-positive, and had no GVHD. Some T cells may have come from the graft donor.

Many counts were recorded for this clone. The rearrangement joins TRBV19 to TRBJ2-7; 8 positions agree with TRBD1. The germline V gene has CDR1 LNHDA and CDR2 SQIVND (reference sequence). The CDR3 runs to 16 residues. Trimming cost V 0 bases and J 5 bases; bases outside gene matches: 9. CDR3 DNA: TGTGCCAGTAGTATAGACTGGACAGGGAAAGCGGACGAGCAGTACTTC. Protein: CASSIDWTGKADEQYF.

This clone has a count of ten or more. The DNA for the CDR3 is TGTGCCAGCAGCTCTACCAGGGATTTGGGTGAAAAACTGTTTTTT. This translates into CASSSTRDLGEKLFF. The chain carries TRBV9 and TRBJ1-4; D is perhaps TRBD1 (5 bases). The CDR3 is 15 residues long. V was trimmed by 4 bases and J by 7 bases, leaving 17 bases between them. The V gene's germline CDR1 is SGDLS and CDR2 YYNGEE.

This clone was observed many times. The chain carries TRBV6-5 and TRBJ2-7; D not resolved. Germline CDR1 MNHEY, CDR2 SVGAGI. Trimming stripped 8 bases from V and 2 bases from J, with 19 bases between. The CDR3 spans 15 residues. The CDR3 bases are TGTGCCAGCGTGGCTTCGCGGCCCCCGACCTACGAGCAGTACTTC. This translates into CASVASRPPTYEQYF.

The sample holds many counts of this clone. CDR3 residues: CASSLATGGGTEAFF. CDR3 bases: TGCGCCAGCAGCCTCGCCACAGGGGGGGGAACTGAAGCTTTCTTT. V and J are TRBV4-3 and TRBJ1-1; 8 bases are shared with TRBD1. The length of the CDR3 is 15 residues. Germline V lookup: CDR1 LGHNA, CDR2 YSLEER. V shed 4 bases and J 5 bases; nucleotides not matched to a gene: 9.

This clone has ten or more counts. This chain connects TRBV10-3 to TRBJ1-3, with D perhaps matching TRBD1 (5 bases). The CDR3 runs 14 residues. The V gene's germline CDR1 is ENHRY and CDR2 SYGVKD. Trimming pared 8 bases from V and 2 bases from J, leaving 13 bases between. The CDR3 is CAIGPQGAGNTIYF. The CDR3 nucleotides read TGTGCCATCGGGCCCCAGGGAGCTGGAAACACCATATATTTT.

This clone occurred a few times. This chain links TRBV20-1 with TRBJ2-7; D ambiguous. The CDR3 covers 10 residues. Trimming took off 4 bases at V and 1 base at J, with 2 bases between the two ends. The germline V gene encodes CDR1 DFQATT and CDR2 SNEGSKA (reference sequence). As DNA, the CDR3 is TGCAGTGCTATATCCTACGAGCAGTACTTC. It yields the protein CSAISYEQYF.

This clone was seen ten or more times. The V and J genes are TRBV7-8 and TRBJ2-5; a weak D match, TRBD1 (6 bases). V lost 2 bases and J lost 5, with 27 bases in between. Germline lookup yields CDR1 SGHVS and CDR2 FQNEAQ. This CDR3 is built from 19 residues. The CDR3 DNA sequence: TGTGCCAGCAGCTTACCCCTGAAACCGACAGGAAATTTAAGGGAGACCCAGTACTTC. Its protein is CASSLPLKPTGNLRETQYF.